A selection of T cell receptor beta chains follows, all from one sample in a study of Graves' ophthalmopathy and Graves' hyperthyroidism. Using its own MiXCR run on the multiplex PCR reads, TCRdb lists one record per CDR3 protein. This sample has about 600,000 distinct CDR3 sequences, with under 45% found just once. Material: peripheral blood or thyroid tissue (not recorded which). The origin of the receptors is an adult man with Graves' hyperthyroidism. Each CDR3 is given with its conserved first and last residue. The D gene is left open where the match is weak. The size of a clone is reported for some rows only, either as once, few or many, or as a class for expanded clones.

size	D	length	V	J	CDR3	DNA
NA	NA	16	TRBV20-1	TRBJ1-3	CSARYRQRDFENTIYF	TGCAGTGCTAGATACAGGCAGCGGGACTTTGAAAACACCATATATTTT
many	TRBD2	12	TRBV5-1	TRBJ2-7	CASSLGLAEQYF	TGCGCCAGCAGCTTGGGACTAGCCGAGCAGTACTTC
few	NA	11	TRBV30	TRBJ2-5	CAWSVLETQYF	TGTGCCTGGAGTGTACTTGAGACCCAGTACTTC
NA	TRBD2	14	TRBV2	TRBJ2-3	CASSEERGGDTQYF	TGTGCCAGCAGTGAAGAGCGGGGGGGAGATACGCAGTATTTT
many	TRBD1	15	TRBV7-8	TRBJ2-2	CASSVQGAMAGELFF	TGTGCCAGCAGCGTACAGGGGGCGATGGCCGGGGAGCTGTTTTTT
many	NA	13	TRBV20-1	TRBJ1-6	CSADDGYNSPLHF	TGCAGTGCTGACGACGGATATAATTCACCCCTCCACTTT
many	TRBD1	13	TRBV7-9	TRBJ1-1	CASSRDRETEAFF	TGTGCCAGCAGCCGTGACAGGGAGACTGAAGCTTTCTTT
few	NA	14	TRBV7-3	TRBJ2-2	CASSLIQGAGELFF	TGTGCCAGCAGCTTAATACAGGGTGCCGGGGAGCTGTTTTTT
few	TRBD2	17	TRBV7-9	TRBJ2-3	CASSGAPSGESTDTQYF	TGTGCCAGCAGCGGAGCGCCCAGCGGGGAGAGCACAGATACGCAGTATTTT
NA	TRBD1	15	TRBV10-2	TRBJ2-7	CASSRPGQGIYEQYF	TGCGCCAGCAGCCGACCGGGACAGGGCATCTACGAGCAGTACTTC
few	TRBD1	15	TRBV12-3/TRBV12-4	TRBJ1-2	CASRGGDRNSGGYTF	TGTGCCAGCAGGGGGGGGGACAGGAATTCGGGTGGCTACACCTTC
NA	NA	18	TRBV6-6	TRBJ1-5	CASSSPDRDYEGNQPQHF	TGTGCCAGCAGCTCCCCTGACCGGGACTATGAGGGCAATCAGCCCCAGCATTTT
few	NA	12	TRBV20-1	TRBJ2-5	CSADLRGETQYF	TGCAGTGCAGACCTACGGGGGGAGACCCAGTACTTC
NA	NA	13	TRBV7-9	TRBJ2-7	CASARHINYEQYF	TGTGCCAGTGCCCGACACATTAACTACGAGCAGTACTTC
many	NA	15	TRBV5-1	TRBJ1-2	CASRIIPGDAEGYTF	TGCGCCAGCAGGATTATCCCGGGGGATGCGGAAGGCTACACCTTC
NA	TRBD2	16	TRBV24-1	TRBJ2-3	CATSKTGLAGEDTQYF	TGTGCCACCTCGAAAACTGGACTAGCGGGAGAAGATACGCAGTATTTT
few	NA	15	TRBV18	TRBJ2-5	CASSPLGGNRETQYF	TGTGCCAGCTCACCACTTGGCGGGAATCGAGAGACCCAGTACTTC
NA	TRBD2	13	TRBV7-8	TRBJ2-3	CASRTSATDTQYF	TGTGCCAGCAGGACTAGCGCGACAGATACGCAGTATTTT
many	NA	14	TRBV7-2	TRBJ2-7	CASSFQAISYEQYF	TGTGCCAGCAGCTTTCAGGCCATCTCCTACGAGCAGTACTTC
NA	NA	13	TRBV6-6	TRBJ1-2	CASSCQGADGYTF	TGTGCCAGCAGTTGCCAGGGTGCGGATGGCTACACCTTC
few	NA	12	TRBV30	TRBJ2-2	CACSIGAGELFF	TGTGCCTGTTCTATTGGGGCCGGGGAGCTGTTTTTT
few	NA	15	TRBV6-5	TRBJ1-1	CASSYSRGGDTEAFF	TGTGCCAGCAGTTACTCACGGGGGGGAGACACTGAAGCTTTCTTT
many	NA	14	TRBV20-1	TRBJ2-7	CSARDTGSGYEQYF	TGCAGTGCTAGAGATACCGGATCGGGATACGAGCAGTACTTC
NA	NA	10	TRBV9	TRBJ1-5	CASSVSPGGF	TGTGCCAGCAGCGTAAGCCCCGGAGGGTTT
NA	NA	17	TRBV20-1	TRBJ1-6	CSARDLKSDKYNSPLHF	TGCAGTGCTAGAGACCTTAAGTCAGACAAATATAATTCACCCCTCCACTTT
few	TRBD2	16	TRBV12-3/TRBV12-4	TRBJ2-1	CASTPFGTISYNEQFF	TGTGCCAGCACCCCGTTCGGGACTATCTCCTACAATGAGCAGTTCTTC
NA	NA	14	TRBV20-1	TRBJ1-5	CSAGFNDLRGAQHF	TGCAGTGCTGGCTTCAACGACCTGAGGGGGGCCCAGCATTTT
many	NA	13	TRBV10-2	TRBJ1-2	CASSEVTYYGYTF	TGCGCCAGCAGTGAGGTCACCTACTATGGCTACACCTTC
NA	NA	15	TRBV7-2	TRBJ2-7	CANSLVGSPSYEQYF	TGTGCCAACAGCTTAGTTGGGAGTCCCTCCTACGAGCAGTACTTC
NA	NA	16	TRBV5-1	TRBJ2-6	CASSLGGMTGANVLTF	TGCGCCAGCAGCTTAGGGGGTATGACTGGGGCCAACGTCCTGACTTTC
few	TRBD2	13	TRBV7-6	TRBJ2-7	CASSLFGRDEQYF	TGTGCCAGCAGCTTATTCGGGAGGGACGAGCAGTACTTC